This TCR beta chain was captured by sequencing in a study of identifying expanded T cells in peripheral blood. This clone was seen only once. As yet, its antigen is unknown. Overall study findings and caveats: Clone count variance between approximately two-week samples rose with total template count. Technical replicates showed roughly 1.2 changed clones; about 2 weeks about 16.4; four weeks 19.

The data were produced by immunoSEQ multiplex PCR, yet TCRdb's version contains in-frame clones alone and is incomplete. The table shows about 100,000 clones, with 70% to 90% occurring only once. This TCR came from a person between 18 and 75 years old in good health. The specimen sequenced was blood.

The CDR3 bases are TGCGCCAGCAGCCAAGCCACCTACCCAGATACGCAGTATTTT. Translated, it gives CASSQATYPDTQYF. The chain couples TRBV4-1 to TRBJ2-3; D is unclear. There are 14 residues in the CDR3. V gave up 1 base and J gave up 4 bases, with 9 bases separating them. In germline, CDR1 is MGHRA, CDR2 YSYEKL.